Shown below are 12 T cell receptor beta chains from a single sample sequenced in a study of memory CD4+ T cells and cytomegalovirus serostatus. The sort gate was single viable CD3+CD4+CD8-CD45RO+ cells for memory CD4+ T cells. Libraries were prepared by immunoSEQ multiplex PCR; TCRdb keeps only in-frame clonotypes and omits some of them. Here the sample spans over 55,000 clones, less than 80% being singletons. The source material was memory CD4+ T cells from blood. The source is an adult in good health and CMV-seronegative.

The chain has TRBV6-5 and TRBJ2-7, with no clear D. Germline V CDR1 and CDR2: MNHEY, SVGAGI. The CDR3 has 13 amino acids. Trimming cost V 2 bases and J 4 bases, with 9 bases left between them. CDR3 protein: CASSYGQEYEQYF. CDR3 sequence (DNA): TGTGCCAGCAGTTACGGGCAGGAGTACGAGCAGTACTTC.

This chain joins TRBV10-3 and TRBJ1-3; D ambiguous. Germline loops: CDR1 ENHRY, CDR2 SYGVKD. The CDR3 totals 12 residues. Trimming removed 10 bases at V and 1 base at J, with 8 bases between. The CDR3 DNA follows: TGTGCCAGCGATAATTCTGGAAACACCATATATTTT. Its protein product is CASDNSGNTIYF.

A few counts support this clone. This sequence joins TRBV4-1 and TRBJ2-2; D unclear. Trimming stripped 0 bases from V and 2 bases from J, with 7 bases between. The germline V gene encodes CDR1 MGHRA and CDR2 YSYEKL. The CDR3 has 15 amino acids. CDR3 in DNA: TGCGCCAGCAGCCAAGAAGATCACAACACCGGGGAGCTGTTTTTT. Residues: CASSQEDHNTGELFF.

The rearrangement uses TRBV7-3 and TRBJ2-1, with 7 nucleotides matching TRBD2. This CDR3 contains 15 residues. Germline CDR1 reads SGHTA; CDR2 reads FQGTGA. V dropped 1 base and J dropped 4; count of bases not matched to a gene: 4. CDR3 in DNA: TGTGCCAGCAGCTTAAGTGATAGCGGGTACAATGAGCAGTTCTTC. Translation: CASSLSDSGYNEQFF.

V and J are TRBV7-9 and TRBJ1-1, with D tentatively TRBD1 (6 bases). From germline, CDR1 is SEHNR and CDR2 FQNEAQ (reference sequence). This CDR3 is built from 15 residues. Trimming cost V 1 base and J 1 base, with 10 bases left between them. The CDR3 spells CASSLEGGKNTEAFF. CDR3 in DNA: TGTGCCAGCAGCTTAGAGGGGGGAAAGAACACTGAAGCTTTCTTT.

The gene calls are TRBV4-1 and TRBJ1-2, with D perhaps matching TRBD1 (5 bases). V was pared by 3 bases and J by 4 bases, with 18 bases between. Germline V gene data show CDR1 as MGHRA and CDR2 as YSYEKL. CDR3 size: 16 residues. DNA of the CDR3: TGCGCCAGCAGCCATCCTGCCCGGGGCGCAGGCTATGGCTACACCTTC. Translating it yields CASSHPARGAGYGYTF.

As DNA, the CDR3 is TGTGCCAGCAGCTTAGCGGGGTCCACAGATACGCAGTATTTT. Translated: CASSLAGSTDTQYF. This chain connects TRBV5-4 to TRBJ2-3; 7 bases match TRBD2. Per germline, CDR1 SGHNT and CDR2 YYREEE (reference sequence). CDR3 length: 14 residues. The V segment lost 2 bases and the J segment 2 bases; nucleotides outside the gene matches: 2.

CDR3 region: CASSPARFGNTIYF. CDR3 bases: TGTGCCAGCTCACCAGCCCGTTTTGGAAACACCATATATTTT. The chain joins TRBV18 to TRBJ1-3; D unresolved. CDR3 length equals 14 residues. Germline loops: CDR1 KGHSH, CDR2 LQKENI. The V end was cut by 2 bases, the J end by 3 bases, with 8 bases between.

The rearrangement links TRBV23-1 to TRBJ1-1, with unresolved D. TRBV23-1 is placed among ORFs of uncertain function. This CDR3 region has 12 residues. Trimming cost V 6 bases and J 1 base, with 6 bases left between them. The CDR3 nucleotides read TGCGCCAGCAGCCGACGGAACACTGAAGCTTTCTTT. It translates to CASSRRNTEAFF.

The chain recombines TRBV19 with TRBJ2-1, with unresolved D. The CDR3 has 12 amino acids. The ends were cut back, 6 bases at V and 4 bases at J, with 7 bases in the middle. Germline V CDR1 and CDR2: LNHDA, SQIVND (reference sequence). CDR3 amino acids: CASRSIYNEQFF. CDR3 DNA sequence: TGTGCCAGTAGGAGTATTTACAATGAGCAGTTCTTC.

The chain uses TRBV7-3 and TRBJ2-7; no reliable D call. The germline V gene encodes CDR1 SGHTA and CDR2 FQGTGA. The CDR3 totals 15 residues. V was clipped by 2 bases and J by 6 bases, with 17 bases between them. This CDR3 reads CASSLGPVARPEQYF. The CDR3 region has the DNA TGTGCCAGCAGCTTAGGGCCCGTCGCTCGCCCCGAGCAGTACTTC.

This clone appeared a few times. V gene TRBV5-1 combines with J gene TRBJ2-5, with TRBD1 identical over 8 bases. V lost 0 bases to trimming and J lost 5 bases; unmatched junction nucleotides: 6. Germline values: CDR1 SGHRS, CDR2 YFSETQ. The CDR3 is 15 amino acids. The CDR3 is CASSLVAGGRETQYF. CDR3 bases: TGCGCCAGCAGCTTGGTGGCAGGGGGCCGGGAGACCCAGTACTTC.